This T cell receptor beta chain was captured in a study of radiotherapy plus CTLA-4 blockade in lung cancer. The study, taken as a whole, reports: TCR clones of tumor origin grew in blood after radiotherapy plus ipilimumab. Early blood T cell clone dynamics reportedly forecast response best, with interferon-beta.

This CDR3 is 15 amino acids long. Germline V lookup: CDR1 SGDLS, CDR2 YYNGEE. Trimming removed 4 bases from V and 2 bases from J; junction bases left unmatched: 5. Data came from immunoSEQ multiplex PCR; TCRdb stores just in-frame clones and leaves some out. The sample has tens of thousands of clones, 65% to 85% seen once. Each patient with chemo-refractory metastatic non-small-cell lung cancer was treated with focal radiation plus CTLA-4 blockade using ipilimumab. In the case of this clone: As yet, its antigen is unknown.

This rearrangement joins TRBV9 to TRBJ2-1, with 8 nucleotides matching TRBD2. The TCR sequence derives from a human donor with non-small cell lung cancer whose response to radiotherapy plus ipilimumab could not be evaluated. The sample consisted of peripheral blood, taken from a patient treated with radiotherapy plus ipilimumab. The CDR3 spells CASSSSGGAYNEQFF. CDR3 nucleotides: TGTGCCAGCAGCTCCAGCGGGGGTGCCTACAATGAGCAGTTCTTC.